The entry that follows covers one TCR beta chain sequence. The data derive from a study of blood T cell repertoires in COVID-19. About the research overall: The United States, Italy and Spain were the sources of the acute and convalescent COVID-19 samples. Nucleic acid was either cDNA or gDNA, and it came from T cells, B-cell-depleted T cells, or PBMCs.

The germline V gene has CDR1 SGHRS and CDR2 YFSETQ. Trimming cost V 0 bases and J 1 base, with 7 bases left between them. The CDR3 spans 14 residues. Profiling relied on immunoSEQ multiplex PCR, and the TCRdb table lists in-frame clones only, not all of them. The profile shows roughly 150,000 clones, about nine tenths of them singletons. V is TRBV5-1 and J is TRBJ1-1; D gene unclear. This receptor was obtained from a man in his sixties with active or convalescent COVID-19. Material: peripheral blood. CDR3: CASSLVAENTEAFF. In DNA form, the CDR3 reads TGCGCCAGCAGCTTGGTAGCAGAGAACACTGAAGCTTTCTTT.